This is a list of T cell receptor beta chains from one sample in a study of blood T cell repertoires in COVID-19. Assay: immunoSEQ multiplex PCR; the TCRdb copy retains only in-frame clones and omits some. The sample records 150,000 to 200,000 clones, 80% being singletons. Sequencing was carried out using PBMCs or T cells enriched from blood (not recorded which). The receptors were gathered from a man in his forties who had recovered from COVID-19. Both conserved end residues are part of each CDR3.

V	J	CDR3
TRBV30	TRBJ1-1	CAWSRGGWENTEAFF
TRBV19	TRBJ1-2	CASNGRRGGRTLNYGYTF
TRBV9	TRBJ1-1	CASSVVGGSEAFF
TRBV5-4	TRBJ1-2	CASSLGSNYGYTF
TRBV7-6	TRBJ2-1	CASSSINFGGGPYNEQFF
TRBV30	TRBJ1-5	CALTTGVSNQPQHF
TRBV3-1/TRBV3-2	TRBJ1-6	CASSQPGRNSPLHF
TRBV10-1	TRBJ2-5	CASSVSSGGAETQYF
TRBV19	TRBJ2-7	CASSFQGPYEQYF
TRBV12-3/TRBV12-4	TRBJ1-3	CASSQGSGNTIYF
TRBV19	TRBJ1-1	CASSIGGFEAFF
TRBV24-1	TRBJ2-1	CATGVPRGGGNEQFF
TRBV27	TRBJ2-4	CASSMTGWRNIQYF
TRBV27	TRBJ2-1	CASRQVGHNEQFF
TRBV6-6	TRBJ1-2	CASSSRSGPRDGYTF
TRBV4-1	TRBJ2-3	CASSQGAGTDTQYF
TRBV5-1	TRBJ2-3	CASSLGAQAETQYF
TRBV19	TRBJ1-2	CASSIGGRANYGYTF
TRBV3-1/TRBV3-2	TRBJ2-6	CASSGVEGLTGANVLTF
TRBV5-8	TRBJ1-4	CASSLGRQLEKLFF
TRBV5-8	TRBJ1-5	CASSLRQGEQPQHF
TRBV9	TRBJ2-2	CASSVEAGLAGELFF